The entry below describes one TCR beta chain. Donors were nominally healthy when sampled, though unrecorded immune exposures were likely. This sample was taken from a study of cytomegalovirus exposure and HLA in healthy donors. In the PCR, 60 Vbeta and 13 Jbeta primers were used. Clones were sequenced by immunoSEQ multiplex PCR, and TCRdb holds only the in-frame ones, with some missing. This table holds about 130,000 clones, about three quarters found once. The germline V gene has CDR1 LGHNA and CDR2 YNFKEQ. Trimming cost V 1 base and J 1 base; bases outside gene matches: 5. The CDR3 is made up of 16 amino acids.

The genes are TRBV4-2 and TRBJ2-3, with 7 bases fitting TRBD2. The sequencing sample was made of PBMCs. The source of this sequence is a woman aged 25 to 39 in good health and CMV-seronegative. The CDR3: CASSQGARGGTDTQYF. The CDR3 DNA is TGTGCCAGCAGCCAAGGTGCTCGGGGGGGCACAGATACGCAGTATTTT.